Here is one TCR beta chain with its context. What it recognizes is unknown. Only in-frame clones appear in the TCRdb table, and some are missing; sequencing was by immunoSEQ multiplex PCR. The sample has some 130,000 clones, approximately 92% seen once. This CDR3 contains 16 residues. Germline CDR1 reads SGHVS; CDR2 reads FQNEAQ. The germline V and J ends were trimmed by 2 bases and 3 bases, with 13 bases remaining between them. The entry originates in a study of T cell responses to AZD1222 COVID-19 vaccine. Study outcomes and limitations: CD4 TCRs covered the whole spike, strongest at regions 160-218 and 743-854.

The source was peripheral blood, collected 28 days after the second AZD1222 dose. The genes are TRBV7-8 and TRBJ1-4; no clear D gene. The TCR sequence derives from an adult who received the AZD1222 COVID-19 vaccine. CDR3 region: CASSLRRVPANEKLFF. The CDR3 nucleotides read TGTGCCAGCAGCTTACGGAGGGTACCAGCTAATGAAAAACTGTTTTTT.